A selection of T cell receptor beta chains follows, all from one sample in a study of cytomegalovirus exposure and HLA in healthy donors. Sequencing used immunoSEQ multiplex PCR; TCRdb keeps in-frame clones, though not all of them. Of about 110,000 clones in the sample, 75% to 85% were seen once. Input material: PBMCs. Receptors were obtained from a woman between 18 and 29 years old in good health and CMV-seropositive. The CDR3 runs from the conserved cysteine through the conserved F or W. A D gene is named only where the DNA matches it firmly. Clone size, where shown, is once, few, many, or a class for clones that have expanded.

J,size,length,D,V,CDR3,DNA
TRBJ2-7,.,13,TRBD2,TRBV9,CASGGTSRYEQYF,TGTGCCAGCGGTGGGACTAGCCGCTACGAGCAGTACTTC
TRBJ2-1,few,14,TRBD1,TRBV5-4,CASSGTGSYNEQFF,TGTGCCAGCAGCGGGACAGGGTCCTACAATGAGCAGTTCTTC
TRBJ2-3,.,15,.,TRBV28,CASRTPPRAPDTQYF,TGTGCCAGCAGGACCCCCCCCAGGGCCCCAGATACGCAGTATTTT
TRBJ2-7,.,14,.,TRBV27,CASSFGGAAGEQYF,TGTGCCAGCAGTTTTGGAGGGGCGGCGGGCGAGCAGTACTTC
TRBJ1-2,.,13,.,TRBV25-1,CASSEPSYYGYTF,TGTGCCAGCAGTGAACCGAGCTACTATGGCTACACCTTC
TRBJ2-2,.,13,.,TRBV27,CASSFGIAGELFF,TGTGCCAGCAGTTTCGGGATTGCCGGGGAGCTGTTTTTT
TRBJ2-7,.,13,TRBD2,TRBV7-2,CASSFGLAHEQYF,TGTGCCAGCAGCTTCGGACTAGCCCACGAGCAGTACTTC
TRBJ2-1,.,14,.,TRBV7-3,CASQKEDSYNEQFF,TGTGCCAGCCAAAAGGAGGACTCGTACAATGAGCAGTTCTTC
TRBJ2-2,.,14,.,TRBV7-3,CASSPTGPTGELFF,TGTGCCAGCAGCCCCACTGGGCCCACCGGGGAGCTGTTTTTT
TRBJ1-1,.,13,.,TRBV30,CAWSVTGSTEAFF,TGTGCCTGGAGTGTAACAGGGAGCACTGAAGCTTTCTTT
TRBJ2-7,.,19,TRBD1,TRBV28,CASTPSGTGVTGKIYEQYF,TGTGCCAGCACCCCATCCGGGACAGGGGTTACCGGTAAGATCTACGAGCAGTACTTC
TRBJ2-5,.,15,TRBD1,TRBV5-6,CASSLDRGPSATQYF,TGTGCCAGCAGCTTGGACAGGGGGCCTTCGGCGACCCAGTACTTC
TRBJ2-7,.,16,TRBD1,TRBV10-3,CAIRPSAGTGNDEQYF,TGTGCCATCAGACCGTCGGCCGGGACAGGGAACGACGAGCAGTACTTC
TRBJ1-4,.,12,.,TRBV28,CASSLGEEKLFF,TGTGCCAGCTCCCTCGGGGAGGAAAAACTGTTTTTT
TRBJ2-3,.,17,.,TRBV7-6,CASSLVTRQKFTDTQYF,TGTGCCAGCAGCTTAGTTACGCGACAAAAGTTCACAGATACGCAGTATTTT
TRBJ1-2,.,14,.,TRBV2,CASSDGQRRYGYTF,TGTGCCAGCAGTGACGGGCAGCGGAGGTATGGCTACACCTTC
TRBJ2-5,.,13,.,TRBV28,CASSRGPEETQYF,TGTGCCAGCAGTAGAGGGCCAGAAGAGACCCAGTACTTC
TRBJ2-5,.,14,TRBD1,TRBV15,CATSRVVTGGTQYF,TGTGCCACCAGCAGAGTGGTGACAGGGGGGACCCAGTACTTC
TRBJ2-2,.,13,.,TRBV5-1,CASSLEADGELFF,TGCGCCAGCAGCTTGGAAGCTGACGGGGAGCTGTTTTTT
TRBJ2-5,.,15,TRBD1,TRBV9,CASSVEGQGRETQYF,TGTGCCAGCAGCGTAGAAGGACAGGGAAGGGAGACCCAGTACTTC
TRBJ1-1,once,14,TRBD1,TRBV28,CASSSDRVWTEAFF,TGTGCCAGCAGTTCCGACAGGGTGTGGACTGAAGCTTTCTTT
TRBJ1-2,.,13,.,TRBV5-4,CASSLETGYGYTF,TGTGCCAGCAGCTTGGAAACGGGCTATGGCTACACCTTC
TRBJ1-2,.,14,TRBD1,TRBV6-1,CASSRGQGVDGYTF,TGTGCCAGCAGCAGGGGACAGGGGGTTGATGGCTACACCTTC
TRBJ1-2,.,13,.,TRBV6-5,CASSLRGYYGYTF,TGTGCCAGCAGTCTCCGAGGCTACTATGGCTACACCTTC
TRBJ1-5,.,17,TRBD1,TRBV4-2,CASSQASGQWSNQPQHF,TGTGCCAGCAGCCAAGCTTCGGGACAGTGGAGCAATCAGCCCCAGCATTTT
TRBJ1-1,.,13,.,TRBV9,CASSVAGPWEAFF,TGTGCCAGCAGCGTAGCAGGTCCTTGGGAAGCTTTCTTT
TRBJ2-1,.,14,.,TRBV25-1,CASSEPGDLNEQFF,TGTGCCAGCAGTGAACCCGGGGATCTCAATGAGCAGTTCTTC
TRBJ1-1,.,16,.,TRBV7-8,CASSWEAVAANTEAFF,TGTGCCAGCAGCTGGGAGGCGGTCGCGGCGAACACTGAAGCTTTCTTT
TRBJ2-3,.,17,TRBD1,TRBV5-1,CASSPGTGFTSTDTQYF,TGCGCCAGCAGCCCAGGGACAGGTTTTACTAGCACAGATACGCAGTATTTT